This T cell receptor beta chain was observed in a study of T cell responses to AZD1222 COVID-19 vaccine. Study-level results: Baseline serology detected seropositivity in only six AZD1222 recipients. No repertoire was sampled before or during the peak T cell response, only after it. CD4 TCRs covered the whole spike, strongest at regions 160-218 and 743-854. Reportedly, nearly half of unique spike TCRs recognized epitopes outside B.1.351/B.1.1.7 mutations.

The data were produced by immunoSEQ multiplex PCR, yet TCRdb's version contains in-frame clones alone and is incomplete. Among 100,000 to 150,000 clones, 92% were seen once, and the ten largest hold around 1.5%. This CDR3 contains 16 residues. Germline CDR1 and CDR2: SGHRS and YFSETQ. Trimming left V 0 bases short and J 0 bases short, with 10 bases between. In regard to this clone: What it binds is unknown.

The sequence came from an adult in good health. The sequencing used peripheral blood, collected on day 0 of AZD1222 vaccination. This chain connects TRBV5-1 to TRBJ1-3, with D uncertain. DNA of the CDR3: TGCGCCAGCAGCTTGGGATGGTCGGGCTCTGGAAACACCATATATTTT. Protein sequence: CASSLGWSGSGNTIYF.